This TCR beta chain was obtained from a study of HIV-infected children after antiretroviral therapy interruption. As for treatment: PENTA 11 planned treatment interruption arm or continuous ART arm. Trimming cost V 6 bases and J 2 bases, with 17 bases left between them. In germline, CDR1 is MNHEY, CDR2 SVGAGI. The CDR3 has 15 residues. The TCR library was built from RNA with a 3' RACE protocol and unique molecular identifiers. TCRdb itself ran the 3' RACE reads through MiXCR, one entry per CDR3 protein. Among 40,000 or so distinct CDR3 sequences listed, about 6% were seen once. The clonotype comes from a pool of human donors with HIV. The starting material was CD45RA+ CD4+ T cells from PBMCs, pooled from several time points, obtained from a donor given antiretroviral therapy, either interrupted or continuous. Subset described: naive CD4+ CD45RA+ CD45RO- T cells. This chain joins TRBV6-5 and TRBJ2-7; D might be TRBD2 (6 bases). This CDR3 is CASRALQGGPYEQYF. CDR3 bases: TGTGCCAGCAGAGCCCTCCAGGGAGGCCCCTACGAGCAGTACTTC.